This T cell receptor (beta chain) appears in the sequencing data of a study of cytomegalovirus exposure and HLA in healthy donors. Notes on the study in general: A later analysis reportedly identified an Asian-associated ancestry cluster as carrying fewer N-insertions than the roughly 670-donor mean.

The CDR3 runs to 14 residues. Trimming took 2 bases from V and 4 from J, leaving 8 bases between them. Germline V lookup: CDR1 SNHLY, CDR2 FYNNEI. This clone was seen just once. Its antigen is not known. PCR was performed using 60 Vbeta and 13 Jbeta primers. Some clones are missing from TCRdb's copy, which holds only in-frame ones; the method was immunoSEQ multiplex PCR. This sample yields around 150,000 clones, of which around 77% are seen a single time; about 1.4% belongs to the top ten. The sequencing input was PBMCs. The receptor was derived from a woman aged 25 to 39 in good health and CMV-seronegative. The chain recombines TRBV2 with TRBJ2-2, with D tentatively TRBD1 (6 bases). As DNA, the CDR3 is TGTGCCAGCAGTGAACAGGGGACCACCGGGGAGCTGTTTTTT. Translated: CASSEQGTTGELFF.